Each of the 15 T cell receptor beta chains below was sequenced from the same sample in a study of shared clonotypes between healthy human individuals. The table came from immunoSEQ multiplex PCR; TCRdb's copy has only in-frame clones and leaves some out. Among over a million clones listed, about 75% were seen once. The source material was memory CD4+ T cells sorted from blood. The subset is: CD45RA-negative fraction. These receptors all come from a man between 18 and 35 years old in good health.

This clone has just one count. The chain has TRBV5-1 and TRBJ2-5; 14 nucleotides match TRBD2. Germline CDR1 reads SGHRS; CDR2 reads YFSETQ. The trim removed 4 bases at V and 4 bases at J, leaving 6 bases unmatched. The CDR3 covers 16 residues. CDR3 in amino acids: CASSAGTSGGLETQYF. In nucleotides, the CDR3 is TGCGCCAGCAGCGCCGGGACTAGCGGGGGTTTAGAGACCCAGTACTTC.

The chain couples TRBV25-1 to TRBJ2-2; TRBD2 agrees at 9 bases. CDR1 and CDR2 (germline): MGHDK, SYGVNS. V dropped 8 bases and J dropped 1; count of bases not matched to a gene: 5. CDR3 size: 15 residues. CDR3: CASYGGRGNTGELFF. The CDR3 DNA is TGTGCCAGCTACGGCGGGAGGGGGAACACCGGGGAGCTGTTTTTT.

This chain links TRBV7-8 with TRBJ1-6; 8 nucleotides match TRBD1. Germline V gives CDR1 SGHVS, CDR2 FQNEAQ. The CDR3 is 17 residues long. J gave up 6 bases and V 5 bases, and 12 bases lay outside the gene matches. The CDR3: CASSKFLTGARNSPLHF. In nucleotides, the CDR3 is TGTGCCAGCAGCAAATTCCTGACAGGGGCTCGTAATTCACCCCTCCACTTT.

CDR3 sequence: CASSQEGSLGQYF. DNA of the CDR3: TGCGCCAGCAGCCAAGAGGGTAGCCTAGGGCAGTACTTC. The chain has TRBV4-1 and TRBJ2-5; D is undetermined. V was cut by 0 bases and J by 11 bases, with 13 bases left in between. Germline V CDR1 and CDR2: MGHRA, YSYEKL. The CDR3 has 13 residues.

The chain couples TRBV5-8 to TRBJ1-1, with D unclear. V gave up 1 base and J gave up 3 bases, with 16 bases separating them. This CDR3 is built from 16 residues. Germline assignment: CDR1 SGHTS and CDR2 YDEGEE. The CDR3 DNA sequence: TGTGCCAGCAGCTTGATCGGCCTTACCTTCGACACTGAAGCTTTCTTT. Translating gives CASSLIGLTFDTEAFF.

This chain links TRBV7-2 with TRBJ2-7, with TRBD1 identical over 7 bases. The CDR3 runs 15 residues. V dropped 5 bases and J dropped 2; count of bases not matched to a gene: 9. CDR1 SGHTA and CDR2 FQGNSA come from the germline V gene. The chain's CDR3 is CASSPRTGQTYEQYF. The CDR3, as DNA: TGTGCCAGCAGCCCAAGAACGGGACAGACCTACGAGCAGTACTTC.

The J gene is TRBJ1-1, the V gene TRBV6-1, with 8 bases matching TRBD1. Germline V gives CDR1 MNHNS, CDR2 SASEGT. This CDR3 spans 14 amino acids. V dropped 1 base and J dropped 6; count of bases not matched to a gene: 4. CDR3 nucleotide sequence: TGTGCCAGCAGTGAAGGGACAGGGATCGCTGAAGCTTTCTTT. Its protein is CASSEGTGIAEAFF.

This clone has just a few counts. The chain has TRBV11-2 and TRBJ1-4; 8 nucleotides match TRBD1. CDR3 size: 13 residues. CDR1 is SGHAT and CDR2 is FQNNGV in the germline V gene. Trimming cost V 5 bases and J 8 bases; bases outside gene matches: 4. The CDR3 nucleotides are TGTGCCAGCAGCGTACAGGGGGTAGAAAAACTGTTTTTT. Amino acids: CASSVQGVEKLFF. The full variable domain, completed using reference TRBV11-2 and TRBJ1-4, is EAGVAQSPRYKIIEKRQSVAFWCNPISGHATLYWYQQILGQGPKLLIQFQNNGVVDDSQLPKDRFSAERLKGVDSTLKIQPAKLEDSAVYLCASSVQGVEKLFFGSGTQLSVL.

The CDR3 protein is CASTSGQLGAGELFF. For the CDR3, the DNA is TGTGCCAGCACTTCAGGACAGCTGGGGGCCGGGGAGCTGTTTTTT. The chain is built from TRBV18 and TRBJ2-2; D might be TRBD1 (6 bases). Looked up from germline, CDR1 is KGHSH and CDR2 is LQKENI. The CDR3 totals 15 residues. V dropped 8 bases and J dropped 6 bases, with 19 bases sitting between them. Variable domain in full (rest from reference TRBV18 and TRBJ2-2): NAGVMQNPRHLVRRRGQEARLRCSPMKGHSHVYWYRQLPEEGLKFMVYLQKENIIDESGMPKERFSAEFPKEGPSILRIQQVVRGDSAAYFCASTSGQLGAGELFFGEGSRLTVL.

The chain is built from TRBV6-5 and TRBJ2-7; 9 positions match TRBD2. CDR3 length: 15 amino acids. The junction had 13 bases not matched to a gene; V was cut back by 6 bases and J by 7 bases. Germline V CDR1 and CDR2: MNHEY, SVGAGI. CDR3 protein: CASSLRGGRAGEQYF. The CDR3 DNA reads TGTGCCAGCAGCCTACGGGGCGGGAGGGCCGGGGAGCAGTACTTC.

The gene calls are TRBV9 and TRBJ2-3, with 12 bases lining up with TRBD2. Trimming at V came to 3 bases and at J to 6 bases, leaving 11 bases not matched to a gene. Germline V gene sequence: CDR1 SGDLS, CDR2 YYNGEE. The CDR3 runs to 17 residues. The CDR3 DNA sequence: TGTGCCAGCAGCGCCTACGGGGGTGGGACTAGCGGGGATACGCAGTATTTT. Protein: CASSAYGGGTSGDTQYF.

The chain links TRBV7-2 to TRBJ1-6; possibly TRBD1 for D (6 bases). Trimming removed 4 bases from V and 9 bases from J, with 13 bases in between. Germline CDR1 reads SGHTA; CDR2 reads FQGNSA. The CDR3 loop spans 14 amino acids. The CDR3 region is CASSSTGSGSPLHF. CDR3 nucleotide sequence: TGTGCCAGCAGCTCCACAGGGAGTGGTTCACCCCTCCACTTT. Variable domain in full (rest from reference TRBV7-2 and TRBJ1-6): GAGVSQSPSNKVTEKGKDVELRCDPISGHTALYWYRQSLGQGLEFLIYFQGNSAPDKSGLPSDRFSAERTGGSVSTLTIQRTQQEDSAVYLCASSSTGSGSPLHFGNGTRLTVT.

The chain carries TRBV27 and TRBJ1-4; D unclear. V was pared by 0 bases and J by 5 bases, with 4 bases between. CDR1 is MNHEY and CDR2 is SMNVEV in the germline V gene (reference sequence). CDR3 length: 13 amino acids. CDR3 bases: TGTGCCAGCAGTTTATCCGTGAATGAAAAACTGTTTTTT. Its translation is CASSLSVNEKLFF.

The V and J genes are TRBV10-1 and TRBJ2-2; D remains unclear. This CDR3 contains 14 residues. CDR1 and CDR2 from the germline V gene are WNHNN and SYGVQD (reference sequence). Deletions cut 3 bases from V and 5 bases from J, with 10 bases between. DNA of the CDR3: TGCGCCAGCAGTGATCAGGAGAGGACCGGGGAGCTGTTTTTT. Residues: CASSDQERTGELFF.

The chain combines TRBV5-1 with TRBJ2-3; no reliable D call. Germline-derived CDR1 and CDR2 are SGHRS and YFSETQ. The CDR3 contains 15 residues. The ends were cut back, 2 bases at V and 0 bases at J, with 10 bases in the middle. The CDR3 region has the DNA TGCGCCAGCAGCTTTGGCACGACGAGCACAGATACGCAGTATTTT. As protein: CASSFGTTSTDTQYF.